Following are 14 T cell receptor beta chains from one sample sequenced in a study of cytomegalovirus exposure and HLA in healthy donors. PCR primers comprised 60 Vbeta and 13 Jbeta primers. Sequencing used immunoSEQ multiplex PCR; TCRdb keeps in-frame clones, though not all of them. The profile shows hundreds of thousands of clones, about 80% of them singletons. Sequencing used PBMCs. All receptors derive from a male donor in good health and CMV-seronegative.

The chain links TRBV6-4 to TRBJ1-2; 8 bases are a match to TRBD1. The germline gives CDR1 MRHNA, CDR2 SNTAGT. With V trimmed by 6 bases and J by 4 bases, 1 base remained unmatched. There are 12 residues in the CDR3. This chain's CDR3 is CASSDRGYGYTF. The CDR3 bases are TGTGCCAGCAGCGACAGGGGCTATGGCTACACCTTC.

V is TRBV5-1 and J is TRBJ2-5; a weak D match, TRBD2 (5 bases). Germline CDR1 SGHRS, CDR2 YFSETQ. The CDR3 spans 12 residues. V lost 6 bases and J lost 5, with 11 bases in between. CDR3 nucleotides: TGCGCCAGCACTAGCAGGTGGGAGACCCAGTACTTC. It specifies CASTSRWETQYF.

V gene TRBV29-1 combines with J gene TRBJ1-1, with TRBD1 matching over 8 bases. The J segment lost 7 bases and the V segment lost 7 bases, leaving 11 bases of the junction unmatched. Germline loops: CDR1 SQVTM, CDR2 ANQGSEA. The CDR3 is 13 amino acids. As DNA, the CDR3 is TGCAGCGCTTCTAGACAGGGGTCCCGTGAAGCTTTCTTT. Encoded protein: CSASRQGSREAFF.

This sequence joins TRBV15 and TRBJ1-4, with a weak D call TRBD1 (6 bases). Per germline, CDR1 LNHNV and CDR2 YYDKDF (reference sequence). The CDR3 consists of 16 residues. The ends were cut back, 0 bases at V and 4 bases at J, with 12 bases in the middle. Here the CDR3 reads CATSRDTGGLNEKLFF. The CDR3 DNA reads TGTGCCACCAGCAGAGATACGGGGGGGCTTAATGAAAAACTGTTTTTT.

The chain joins TRBV15 to TRBJ1-4; perhaps TRBD1 as D (6 bases). Trimming shortened V by 1 base and J by 1 base, and 10 bases separated the two germline ends. From germline, CDR1 is LNHNV and CDR2 YYDKDF (reference sequence). The CDR3 covers 16 residues. CDR3 nucleotides: TGTGCCACCAGCAGAGGGGGGACACAAACTAATGAAAAACTGTTTTTT. This codes for CATSRGGTQTNEKLFF.

The V gene is TRBV28, the J gene TRBJ1-2; TRBD1 agrees at 8 bases. Trimming at V came to 6 bases and at J to 3 bases, leaving 3 bases not matched to a gene. Per germline, CDR1 MDHEN and CDR2 SYDVKM. The CDR3 loop spans 13 amino acids. CDR3 protein: CASSPGQDYGYTF. The CDR3 region has the DNA TGTGCCAGCAGCCCGGGACAGGACTATGGCTACACCTTC.

The chain couples TRBV5-1 to TRBJ2-5, with TRBD1 identical over 8 bases. This CDR3 has 14 residues. From germline, CDR1 is SGHRS and CDR2 YFSETQ. With 5 bases clipped from V and 5 bases from J, the junction kept 8 bases outside the gene matches. This chain's CDR3 is CASSTQGAGETQYF. The CDR3 nucleotides are TGCGCCAGCAGTACGCAGGGGGCTGGGGAGACCCAGTACTTC. Full variable domain (missing parts from reference TRBV5-1 and TRBJ2-5): KAGVTQTPRYLIKTRGQQVTLSCSPISGHRSVSWYQQTPGQGLQFLFEYFSETQRNKGNFPGRFSGRQFSNSRSEMNVSTLELGDSALYLCASSTQGAGETQYFGPGTRLLVL.

This clone has more than one count but fewer than ten. V and J are TRBV30 and TRBJ1-5; D might be TRBD1 (6 bases). Per germline, CDR1 GTSNPN and CDR2 SVGIG (reference sequence). The CDR3 is 16 amino acids. The ends were cut back, 3 bases at V and 1 base at J, with 16 bases in the middle. CDR3 residues: CAWSGKQGTSNQPQHF. CDR3 bases: TGTGCCTGGAGCGGAAAACAGGGTACGAGCAATCAGCCCCAGCATTTT.

The chain uses TRBV30 and TRBJ2-6, with a weak D call TRBD2 (5 bases). Per germline, CDR1 GTSNPN and CDR2 SVGIG (reference sequence). The CDR3 is 13 amino acids. The ends were cut back, 4 bases at V and 1 base at J, with 5 bases in the middle. The CDR3 sequence is CAWTGSGANVLTF. For the CDR3, the DNA is TGTGCCTGGACGGGATCTGGGGCCAACGTCCTGACTTTC.

The V gene is TRBV18, the J gene TRBJ1-1, with 10 bases matching TRBD1. CDR1 is KGHSH and CDR2 is LQKENI in the germline V gene. The V and J ends lost 5 bases and 7 bases, in that order; junction bases with no gene match: 4. This CDR3 region has 13 residues. CDR3 amino acids: CASSLGQGIEAFF. The CDR3 region has the DNA TGTGCCAGCTCATTGGGACAGGGGATTGAAGCTTTCTTT.

The CDR3 sequence: CASSFGTAYEQYF. The CDR3, as DNA: TGTGCCAGCAGCTTCGGGACAGCCTACGAGCAGTACTTC. The chain employs TRBV5-5 and TRBJ2-7; 7 bases line up with TRBD1. Germline CDR1 reads SGHKS; CDR2 reads YYEKEE (reference sequence). J gave up 2 bases and V 2 bases, and 1 base lay outside the gene matches. CDR3 length equals 13 residues.

In this sample, this clone turned up once. The rearrangement joins TRBV7-6 to TRBJ1-1; possible D gene TRBD1, 5 bases. The CDR3 covers 15 residues. Germline V gene data show CDR1 as SGHVS and CDR2 as FNYEAQ. Deletions cut 1 base from V and 1 base from J, with 10 bases between. The DNA for the CDR3 is TGTGCCAGCAGCTTAGAACCAGGGAAGAACACTGAAGCTTTCTTT. Protein: CASSLEPGKNTEAFF.

This clone was picked up a small number of times. The chain links TRBV19 to TRBJ1-1, with 9 bases identical to TRBD1. Trimming at V came to 4 bases and at J to 4 bases, leaving 4 bases not matched to a gene. Germline V gene lookup returns CDR1 LNHDA and CDR2 SQIVND (reference sequence). The CDR3 consists of 14 residues. The CDR3 DNA follows: TGTGCCAGTAGTACGACGACAGGGGGCACTGAAGCTTTCTTT. The encoded protein is CASSTTTGGTEAFF.

This chain uses TRBV2 with TRBJ2-3; 9 bases agree with TRBD1. There are 15 residues in the CDR3. After removal of 4 bases from V and 6 bases from J, the junction contained 8 bases not matched to a gene. Germline-derived CDR1 and CDR2 are SNHLY and FYNNEI. The CDR3 is CASSGGRTGEDTQYF. The CDR3 DNA reads TGTGCCAGCAGTGGGGGCCGGACAGGGGAGGATACGCAGTATTTT. Full variable domain (rest looked up from reference TRBV2 and TRBJ2-3): EPEVTQTPSHQVTQMGQEVILRCVPISNHLYFYWYRQILGQKVEFLVSFYNNEISEKSEIFDDQFSVERPDGSNFTLKIRSTKLEDSAMYFCASSGGRTGEDTQYFGPGTRLTVL.